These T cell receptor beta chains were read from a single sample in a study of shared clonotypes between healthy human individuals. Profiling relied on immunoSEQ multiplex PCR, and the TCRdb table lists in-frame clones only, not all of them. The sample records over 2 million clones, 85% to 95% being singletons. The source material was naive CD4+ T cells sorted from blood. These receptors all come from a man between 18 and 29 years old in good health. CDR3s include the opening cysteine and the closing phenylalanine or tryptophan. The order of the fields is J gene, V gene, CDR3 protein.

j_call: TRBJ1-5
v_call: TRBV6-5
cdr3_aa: CASSYSQQTNQPQHF

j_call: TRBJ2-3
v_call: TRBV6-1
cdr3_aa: CASSDGLAGLQYF

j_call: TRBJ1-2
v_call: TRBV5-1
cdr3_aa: CASSLDSPGDLSSSF

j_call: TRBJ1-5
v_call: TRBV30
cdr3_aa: CAWRGRGGQPQHF

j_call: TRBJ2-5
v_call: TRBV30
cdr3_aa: CAWSDTRLAQYF

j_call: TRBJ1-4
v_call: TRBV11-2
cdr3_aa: CASSLIFQGHEKLFF

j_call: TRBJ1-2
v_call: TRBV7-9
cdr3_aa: CASSLGPGNYGYTF

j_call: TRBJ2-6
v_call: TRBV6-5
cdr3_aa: CASSYRSSGANVLTF

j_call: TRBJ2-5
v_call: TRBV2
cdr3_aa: CATRDEPGPGTQYF

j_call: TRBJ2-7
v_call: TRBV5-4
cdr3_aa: CASSLPGQGANEQYF

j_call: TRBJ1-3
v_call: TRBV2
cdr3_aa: CASSVQGRQYSGNTIYF